The clone carrying this T cell receptor (beta chain) was counted between two and nine times. Its antigen is still unknown. These data originate in a study of response to subunit inactivated influenza vaccine. Points from the study as a whole: The authors put forward the suggestion that each seasonal influenza vaccination may bring in only a limited number of new T cells.

Using its own MiXCR run on the RT-PCR reads, TCRdb lists one record per CDR3 protein. In the table there are about 300,000 distinct CDR3 sequences, about a fifth of which are singletons. Germline-derived CDR1 and CDR2 are MNHEY and SVGEGT. Trimming removed 6 bases from V and 2 bases from J, with 14 bases in between. There are 14 residues in the CDR3. Sequenced here: PBMCs from blood, sampled about 20 months after vaccination. The receptor comes from a man between 50 and 69 years old who received an inactivated influenza vaccine. The rearrangement links TRBV6-2 or TRBV6-3 to TRBJ2-7; D not certain. The CDR3 DNA reads as TGTGCCAGCAGCCGACGCGAGATCCCCTACGAGCAGTACTTC. Translating gives CASSRREIPYEQYF.